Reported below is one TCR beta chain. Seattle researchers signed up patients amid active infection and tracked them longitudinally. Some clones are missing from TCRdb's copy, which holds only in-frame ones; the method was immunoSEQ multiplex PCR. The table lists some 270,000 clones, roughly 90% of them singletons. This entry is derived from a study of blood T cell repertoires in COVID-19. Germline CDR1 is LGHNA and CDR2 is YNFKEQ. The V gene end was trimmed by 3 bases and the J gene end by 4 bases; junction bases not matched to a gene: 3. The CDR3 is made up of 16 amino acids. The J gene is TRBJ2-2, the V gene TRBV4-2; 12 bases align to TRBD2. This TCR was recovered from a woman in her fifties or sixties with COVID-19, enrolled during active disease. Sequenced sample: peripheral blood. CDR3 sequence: CASSHLAGGPTGELFF. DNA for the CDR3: TGTGCCAGCAGCCATCTAGCGGGGGGGCCCACCGGGGAGCTGTTTTTT.